This TCR beta chain was sequenced for a study of CD8 T cells in Susac syndrome. Study results and limitations: Only a relatively small number of individuals were included in the TCR sequencing and HLA analysis.

It was with random hexamers that roughly 0.45 to 1 ug RNA was reverse transcribed. A multiplex approach, immunoSEQ multiplex PCR, amplified TCR beta CDR3 across 54 Vbeta and 13 Jbeta. TCRdb re-called the immunoSEQ multiplex PCR reads with MiXCR, one entry per CDR3 protein. Among about 120,000 distinct CDR3 sequences listed, 92% were seen once. As to this clonotype: Antigen: not known.

The receptor comes from a human donor in good health. Sequencing was carried out using CD8+ T cells from PBMCs.

CDR3 sequence: CASSPGRGNTIYF. The CDR3 DNA is TGTGCCAGCAGCCCCGGGAGGGGAAACACCATATATTTT. The V call is TRBV3-1, the J call TRBJ1-3, with D hard to call. The CDR3 is 13 amino acids. Germline V CDR1 and CDR2: LGHDT, YNNKEL (reference sequence). Deletions cut 4 bases from V and 4 bases from J, with 8 bases between.